Listed below are T cell receptor beta chains from one sample, sequenced in a study of cytomegalovirus exposure and HLA in healthy donors. The table came from immunoSEQ multiplex PCR; TCRdb's copy has only in-frame clones and leaves some out. The sample has approximately 210,000 clones; 82% are singletons. The specimen sequenced was PBMCs. These receptors came from a man in his forties or fifties in good health and CMV-seropositive. Both conserved end residues are part of each CDR3. A D gene is named only where the DNA matches it firmly. Not every row has a clone size; where given, it reads once, few, many or a size class.

V: TRBV29-1
D: .
size: .
J: TRBJ1-1
DNA: TGCAGCGTGGTTACAGGAAACACTGAAGCTTTCTTT
CDR3: CSVVTGNTEAFF

V: TRBV7-8
D: TRBD1
size: few
J: TRBJ1-1
DNA: TGTGCCAGCAGCCGGACAGGGGGAAGAACTGAAGCTTTCTTT
CDR3: CASSRTGGRTEAFF

V: TRBV6-1
D: TRBD1
size: .
J: TRBJ1-5
DNA: TGTGCCAGCAGTGGCCGGGACAGGGGTGGCAATCAGCCCCAGCATTTT
CDR3: CASSGRDRGGNQPQHF

V: TRBV7-2
D: .
size: .
J: TRBJ1-1
DNA: TGTGCCAGCAGCTCATACGGTGGGGGCCGTACTGAAGCTTTCTTT
CDR3: CASSSYGGGRTEAFF

V: TRBV10-2
D: .
size: .
J: TRBJ2-7
DNA: TGCGCCAGCAGTTCGCAGGGCCGCTCCTACGAGCAGTACTTC
CDR3: CASSSQGRSYEQYF

V: TRBV11-2
D: .
size: .
J: TRBJ2-3
DNA: TGTGCCAGCAGCTTAGGAACACGCAGGACAGATACGCAGTATTTT
CDR3: CASSLGTRRTDTQYF

V: TRBV9
D: .
size: .
J: TRBJ1-4
DNA: TGTGCCAGCAGCGTAGGACAGAAATTGCCAACTAATGAAAAACTGTTTTTT
CDR3: CASSVGQKLPTNEKLFF

V: TRBV10-2
D: .
size: .
J: TRBJ2-1
DNA: TGCGCCAGCAGTGAGGAGACTCATGAGCAGTTCTTC
CDR3: CASSEETHEQFF

V: TRBV30
D: TRBD1
size: .
J: TRBJ2-1
DNA: TGTGCCTGGAGGAATGAAATGGGACAGGGTCACTACAATGAGCAGTTCTTC
CDR3: CAWRNEMGQGHYNEQFF

V: TRBV7-6
D: TRBD2
size: .
J: TRBJ2-1
DNA: TGTGCCAGCAGTTTAAAGCGGGGGAGCTCCTACAATGAGCAGTTCTTC
CDR3: CASSLKRGSSYNEQFF

V: TRBV6-8
D: .
size: .
J: TRBJ2-4
DNA: TGTGCCTCGGGGGCGGGAGTGGGTCGTGGCATTCAGTACTTC
CDR3: CASGAGVGRGIQYF

V: TRBV19
D: .
size: few
J: TRBJ2-2
DNA: TGTGCCAGTAGTATACAACTAGCCACCGGGGAGCTGTTTTTT
CDR3: CASSIQLATGELFF

V: TRBV19
D: TRBD1
size: .
J: TRBJ1-2
DNA: TGTGCCAGTAGTTCTCCCGGGACAGGGATCGTTGGCTACACCTTC
CDR3: CASSSPGTGIVGYTF

V: TRBV5-5
D: .
size: .
J: TRBJ1-3
DNA: TGTGCCAGCAGCTTTGGCCGCAACTCTGGAAACACCATATATTTT
CDR3: CASSFGRNSGNTIYF

V: TRBV6-1
D: TRBD2
size: .
J: TRBJ2-5
DNA: TGTGCCAGCACTTCGGGACTAGCGGGAGTAGAGACCCAGTACTTC
CDR3: CASTSGLAGVETQYF

V: TRBV10-3
D: TRBD1
size: few
J: TRBJ1-1
DNA: TGTGCCATCAGTGGGAGACAGGGGCATGAAGCTTTCTTT
CDR3: CAISGRQGHEAFF

V: TRBV7-7
D: .
size: .
J: TRBJ1-4
DNA: TGTGCCAGCAGCCGAGGAAGCGGGACCCGTAATGAAAAACTGTTTTTT
CDR3: CASSRGSGTRNEKLFF

V: TRBV10-3
D: .
size: few
J: TRBJ1-1
DNA: TGTGCCATCAGTGAGTCCAGGAACACTGAAGCTTTCTTT
CDR3: CAISESRNTEAFF

V: TRBV10-2
D: TRBD1
size: .
J: TRBJ2-7
DNA: TGCGCCAGCGGAGTGACCGGGACAGGGGGCGACGAGCAGTACTTC
CDR3: CASGVTGTGGDEQYF

V: TRBV23-1
D: .
size: .
J: TRBJ2-4
DNA: TGCGCCAGCAGTCAATCGAGAAGGGGTACCAAAAACATTCAGTACTTC
CDR3: CASSQSRRGTKNIQYF